This paragraph covers one T cell receptor (beta chain) sequence. Its antigen is not identified. Using immunoSEQ multiplex PCR, the repertoire was profiled, and TCRdb retains in-frame clones only, with some absent. The table records about 73,000 clones, about 94% of them present only once. This record comes from a study of cytomegalovirus exposure and HLA in healthy donors. As for the study in general: The same platform was used for the roughly 130 validation repertoires and the 600 to 850 first-cohort repertoires, a later analysis reported.

With 10 bases removed from V and 1 base from J, the gap between germline ends came to 11 bases. The germline V gene has CDR1 SGHAT and CDR2 FQNNGV. The CDR3 extends over 14 amino acids. General study points: Using the classifier, cytomegalovirus status was reportedly diagnosed with high specificity and sensitivity. Researchers counted around 170 TCR beta chains as cytomegalovirus-associated. The dataset shows that most TCR sequences were rare, while some public TCRs occurred in many donors.

The TCR was taken from a woman between 18 and 30 years old in good health and CMV-seronegative. Sequenced input: PBMCs. V usage is TRBV11-2 and J usage is TRBJ2-6, with D perhaps TRBD1 (6 bases). CDR3 region: CAIEGDSGANVLTF. The CDR3, as DNA: TGTGCCATCGAGGGGGATTCTGGGGCCAACGTCCTGACTTTC.